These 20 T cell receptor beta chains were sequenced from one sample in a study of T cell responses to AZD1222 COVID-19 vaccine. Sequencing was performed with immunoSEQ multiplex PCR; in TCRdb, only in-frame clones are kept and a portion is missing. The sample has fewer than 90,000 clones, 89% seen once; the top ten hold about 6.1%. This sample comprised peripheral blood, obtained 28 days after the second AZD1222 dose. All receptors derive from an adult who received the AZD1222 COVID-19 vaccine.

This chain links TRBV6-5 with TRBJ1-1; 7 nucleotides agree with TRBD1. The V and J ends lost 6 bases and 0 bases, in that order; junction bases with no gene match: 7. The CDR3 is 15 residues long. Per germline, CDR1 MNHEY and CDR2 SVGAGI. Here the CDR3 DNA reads TGTGCCAGCAGGACTTGGGACAGCATGAACACTGAAGCTTTCTTT. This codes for CASRTWDSMNTEAFF.

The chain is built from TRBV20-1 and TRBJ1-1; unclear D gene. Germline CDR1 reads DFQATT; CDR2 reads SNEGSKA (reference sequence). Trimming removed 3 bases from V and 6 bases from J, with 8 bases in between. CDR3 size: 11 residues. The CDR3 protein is CSASFGAEAFF. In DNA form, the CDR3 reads TGCAGTGCTAGCTTTGGAGCTGAAGCTTTCTTT.

The CDR3 nucleotides are TGTGCCAGCTCACCGCCGAACAGGGGGAACACTGAAGCTTTCTTT. Translation gives CASSPPNRGNTEAFF. V usage is TRBV18 and J usage is TRBJ1-1; 7 bases agree with TRBD1. Per germline, CDR1 KGHSH and CDR2 LQKENI. This CDR3 is 15 amino acids long. V was pared by 3 bases and J by 1 base, with 5 bases of the junction left unmatched.

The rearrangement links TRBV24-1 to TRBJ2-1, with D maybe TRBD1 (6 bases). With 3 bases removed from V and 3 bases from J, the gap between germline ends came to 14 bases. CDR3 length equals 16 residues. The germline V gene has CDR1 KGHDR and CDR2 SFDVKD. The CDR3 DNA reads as TGTGCCACCAGTGATGACAGGAACCTAGGCTACAATGAGCAGTTCTTC. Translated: CATSDDRNLGYNEQFF.

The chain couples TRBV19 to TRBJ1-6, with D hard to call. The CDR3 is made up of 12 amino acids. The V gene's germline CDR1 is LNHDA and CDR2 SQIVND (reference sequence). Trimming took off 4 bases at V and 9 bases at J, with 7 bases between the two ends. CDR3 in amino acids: CASSRQPSPLHF. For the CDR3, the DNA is TGTGCCAGTAGTAGGCAGCCTTCACCCCTCCACTTT.

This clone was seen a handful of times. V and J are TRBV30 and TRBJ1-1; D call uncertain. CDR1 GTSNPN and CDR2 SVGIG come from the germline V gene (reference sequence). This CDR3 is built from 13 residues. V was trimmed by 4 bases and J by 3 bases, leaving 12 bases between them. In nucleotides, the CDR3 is TGTGCCTGGAATCTCGAGGGATACACTGAAGCTTTCTTT. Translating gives CAWNLEGYTEAFF. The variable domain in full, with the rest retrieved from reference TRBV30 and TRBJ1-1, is SQTIHQWPATLVQPVGSPLSLECTVEGTSNPNLYWYRQAAGRGLQLLFYSVGIGQISSEVPQNLSASRPQDRQFILSSKKLLLSDSGFYLCAWNLEGYTEAFFGQGTRLTVV.

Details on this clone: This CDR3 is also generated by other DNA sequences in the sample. The CDR3 DNA reads as TGCGCCAGCAGCCCCGGGACTAGCGGAGAGACCCAGTACTTC. Residues: CASSPGTSGETQYF. The chain couples TRBV5-1 to TRBJ2-5; 11 bases agree with TRBD2. Losses at the gene ends were 4 bases for V and 4 bases for J; bases not matched to a gene: 3. The germline CDR1 and CDR2 sequences are SGHRS and YFSETQ. The CDR3 has 14 residues.

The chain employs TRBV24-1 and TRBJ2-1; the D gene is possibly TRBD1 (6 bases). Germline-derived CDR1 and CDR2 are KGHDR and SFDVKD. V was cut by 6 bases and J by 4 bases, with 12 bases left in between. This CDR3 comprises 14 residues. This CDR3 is CATSRGGSYNEQFF. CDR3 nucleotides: TGTGCCACCAGTAGAGGGGGTAGTTACAATGAGCAGTTCTTC.

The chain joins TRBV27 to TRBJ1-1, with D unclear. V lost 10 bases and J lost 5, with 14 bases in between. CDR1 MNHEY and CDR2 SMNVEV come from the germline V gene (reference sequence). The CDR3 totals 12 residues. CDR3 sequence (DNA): TGTGCCACCCATACAAGAGGAACTGAAGCTTTCTTT. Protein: CATHTRGTEAFF.

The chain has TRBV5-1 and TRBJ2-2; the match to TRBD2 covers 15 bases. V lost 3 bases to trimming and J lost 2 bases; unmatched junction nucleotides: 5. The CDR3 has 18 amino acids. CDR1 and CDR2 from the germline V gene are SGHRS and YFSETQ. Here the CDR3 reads CASSSGLAGGKNTGELFF. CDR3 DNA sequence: TGCGCCAGCAGCTCGGGACTAGCGGGGGGAAAAAACACCGGGGAGCTGTTTTTT.

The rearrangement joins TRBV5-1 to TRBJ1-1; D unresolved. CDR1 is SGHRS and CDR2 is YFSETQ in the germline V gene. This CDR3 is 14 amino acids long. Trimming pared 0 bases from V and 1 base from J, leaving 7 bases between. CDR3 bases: TGCGCCAGCAGCTTGGCGCGGAGGAACACTGAAGCTTTCTTT. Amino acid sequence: CASSLARRNTEAFF.

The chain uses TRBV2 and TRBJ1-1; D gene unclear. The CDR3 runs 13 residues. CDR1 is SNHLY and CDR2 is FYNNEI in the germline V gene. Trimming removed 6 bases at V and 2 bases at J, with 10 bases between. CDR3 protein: CASRIQQNTEAFF. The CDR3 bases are TGTGCCAGCAGAATACAGCAAAACACTGAAGCTTTCTTT.

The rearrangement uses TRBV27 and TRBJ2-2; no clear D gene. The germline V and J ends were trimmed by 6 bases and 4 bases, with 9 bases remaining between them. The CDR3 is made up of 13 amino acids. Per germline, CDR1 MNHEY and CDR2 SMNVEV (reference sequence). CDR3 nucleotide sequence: TGTGCCAGCAGCACCCCCCCCACCGGGGAGCTGTTTTTT. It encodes CASSTPPTGELFF.

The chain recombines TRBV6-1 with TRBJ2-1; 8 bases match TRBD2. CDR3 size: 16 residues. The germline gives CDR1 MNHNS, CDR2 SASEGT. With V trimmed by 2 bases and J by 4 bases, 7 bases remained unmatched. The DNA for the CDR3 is TGTGCCAGCAGTGAAATTATTAGCGGGGAATACAATGAGCAGTTCTTC. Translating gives CASSEIISGEYNEQFF.

The CDR3 region is CASSLRPYGYTF. CDR3 bases: TGTGCCAGCAGCCTCCGGCCCTATGGCTACACCTTC. This chain connects TRBV28 to TRBJ1-2, with D uncertain. V lost 6 bases and J 4 bases, leaving 9 bases between the germline ends. The CDR3 sequence is 12 residues long. The germline CDR1 and CDR2 sequences are MDHEN and SYDVKM.

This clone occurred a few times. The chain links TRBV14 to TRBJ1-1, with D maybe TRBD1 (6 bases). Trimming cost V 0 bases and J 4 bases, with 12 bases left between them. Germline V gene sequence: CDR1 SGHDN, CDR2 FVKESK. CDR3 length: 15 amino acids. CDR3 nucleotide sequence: TGTGCCAGCAGCCAAGATAGGGGGTGGGTCACTGAAGCTTTCTTT. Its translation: CASSQDRGWVTEAFF.

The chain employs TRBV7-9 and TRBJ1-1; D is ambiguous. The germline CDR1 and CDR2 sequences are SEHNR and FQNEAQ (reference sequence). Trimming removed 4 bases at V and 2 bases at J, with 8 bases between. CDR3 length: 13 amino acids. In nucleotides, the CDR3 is TGTGCCAGCAGCTCATCTTACAACACTGAAGCTTTCTTT. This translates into CASSSSYNTEAFF.

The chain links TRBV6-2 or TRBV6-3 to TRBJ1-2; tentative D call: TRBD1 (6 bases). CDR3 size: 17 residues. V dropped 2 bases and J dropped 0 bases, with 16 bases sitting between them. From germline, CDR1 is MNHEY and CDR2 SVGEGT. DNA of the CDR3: TGTGCCAGCAGTTACAGGTCTTCGGGACACCCTAACTATGGCTACACCTTC. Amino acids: CASSYRSSGHPNYGYTF.

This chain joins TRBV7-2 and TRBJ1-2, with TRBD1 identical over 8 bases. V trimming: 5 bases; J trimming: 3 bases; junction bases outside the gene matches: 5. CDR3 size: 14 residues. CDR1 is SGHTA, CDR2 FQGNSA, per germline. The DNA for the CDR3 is TGTGCCAGCAGCCCATCGACAGGGGACTATGGCTACACCTTC. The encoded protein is CASSPSTGDYGYTF.

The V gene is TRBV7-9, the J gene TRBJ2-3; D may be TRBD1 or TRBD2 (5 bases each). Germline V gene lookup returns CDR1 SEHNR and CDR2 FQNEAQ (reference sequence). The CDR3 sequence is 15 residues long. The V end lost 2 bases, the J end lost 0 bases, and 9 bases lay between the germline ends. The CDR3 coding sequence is TGTGCCAGCAGCTTAAGGTGGGGGAGCACAGATACGCAGTATTTT. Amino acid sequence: CASSLRWGSTDTQYF.